This is a list of T cell receptor beta chains from one sample in a study of blood T cell repertoires in COVID-19. TCRdb's table, derived via immunoSEQ multiplex PCR, lists solely in-frame clones and lacks some. Of about 120,000 clones in the sample, roughly 85% are singletons; the top ten hold about a tenth. The source material was peripheral blood. The source of these receptors is a man older than 75 with acute or convalescent COVID-19. Each CDR3 is given with its conserved first and last residue. Fields, in order: CDR3 protein, CDR3 DNA, J gene, clone size, D gene, V gene. The D gene is left open where the match is weak. Only part of the rows carry a size: once, few, many, or a class if the clone is expanded.

CDR3: CASGAPPGQVGGEKLFF
DNA: TGTGCCAGCGGAGCTCCTCCGGGACAGGTGGGGGGTGAAAAACTGTTTTTT
J: TRBJ1-4
size: .
D: TRBD1
V: TRBV19

CDR3: CASSLEGTDTDTQYF
DNA: TGTGCCAGCAGCTTAGAGGGGACAGACACAGATACGCAGTATTTT
J: TRBJ2-3
size: .
D: TRBD1
V: TRBV7-9

CDR3: CASSELQGAGGELFF
DNA: TGTGCCAGCAGTGAGCTTCAGGGGGCGGGCGGGGAGCTGTTTTTT
J: TRBJ2-2
size: .
D: TRBD1
V: TRBV2

CDR3: CASSLYRENTEAFF
DNA: TGTGCCAGCAGTCTATACAGGGAGAACACTGAAGCTTTCTTT
J: TRBJ1-1
size: .
D: .
V: TRBV28

CDR3: CASWAGARRSDGYTF
DNA: TGTGCCAGTTGGGCAGGGGCGCGCAGGTCCGATGGCTACACCTTC
J: TRBJ1-2
size: .
D: .
V: TRBV19

CDR3: CASSLWAGGSTEAFF
DNA: TGTGCCAGCAGCTTATGGGCAGGGGGAAGCACTGAAGCTTTCTTT
J: TRBJ1-1
size: .
D: TRBD1
V: TRBV11-1

CDR3: CASNAGGTYGYTF
DNA: TGTGCCAGCAATGCGGGAGGGACCTATGGCTACACCTTC
J: TRBJ1-2
size: .
D: .
V: TRBV28

CDR3: CASSRGSSYEQYF
DNA: TGTGCCAGCAGCCGAGGGAGTTCCTACGAGCAGTACTTC
J: TRBJ2-7
size: .
D: .
V: TRBV5-6

CDR3: CASSFVSEHGYTF
DNA: TGTGCCAGCAGCTTCGTGTCAGAACATGGCTACACCTTC
J: TRBJ1-2
size: .
D: .
V: TRBV7-9

CDR3: CASSSDRGSYEQYF
DNA: TGTGCCAGCAGCTCCGACAGGGGATCCTACGAGCAGTACTTC
J: TRBJ2-7
size: .
D: TRBD1
V: TRBV7-2

CDR3: CASRNDRAGNTIYF
DNA: TGTGCCAGTCGGAATGACAGGGCTGGAAACACCATATATTTT
J: TRBJ1-3
size: .
D: TRBD1
V: TRBV19

CDR3: CASSLPKGGLDF
DNA: TGCGCCAGCAGCTTGCCAAAGGGGGGGTTGGACTTC
J: TRBJ2-5
size: .
D: .
V: TRBV5-1

CDR3: CASSRGLAGLETQYF
DNA: TGTGCCAGCTCACGGGGACTAGCGGGATTGGAGACCCAGTACTTC
J: TRBJ2-5
size: .
D: TRBD2
V: TRBV18

CDR3: CASSLTSGGAYEQYF
DNA: TGTGCCAGCAGCTTGACTAGCGGGGGGGCCTACGAGCAGTACTTC
J: TRBJ2-7
size: .
D: TRBD2
V: TRBV5-5

CDR3: CASSRETGLGNQPQHF
DNA: TGTGCCAGCAGTCGAGAAACTGGACTTGGCAATCAGCCCCAGCATTTT
J: TRBJ1-5
size: .
D: .
V: TRBV5-5

CDR3: CASTSTGMSNQPQHF
DNA: TGTGCCAGCACCTCCACGGGTATGAGCAATCAGCCCCAGCATTTT
J: TRBJ1-5
size: few
D: .
V: TRBV2

CDR3: CASSLVTVNYGYTF
DNA: TGTGCCAGCAGCTTGGTGACAGTGAACTATGGCTACACCTTC
J: TRBJ1-2
size: .
D: .
V: TRBV5-5

CDR3: CASSSVPLPWNEQFF
DNA: TGTGCCAGCAGCTCAGTACCATTGCCGTGGAATGAGCAGTTCTTC
J: TRBJ2-1
size: few
D: .
V: TRBV7-8

CDR3: CASSPPSEILFF
DNA: TGTGCCAGCAGTCCCCCCTCCGAGATACTGTTTTTT
J: TRBJ1-4
size: .
D: .
V: TRBV12-3/TRBV12-4

CDR3: CASRSSGGPPYEQYF
DNA: TGTGCCAGCAGGTCTAGCGGGGGCCCACCCTACGAGCAGTACTTC
J: TRBJ2-7
size: .
D: TRBD2
V: TRBV6-5

CDR3: CASSYSPSSTGTGLF
DNA: TGCGCCAGCAGCTATTCGCCCTCATCGACCGGGACAGGCCTTTTT
J: TRBJ1-1
size: .
D: TRBD1
V: TRBV5-1

CDR3: CASSSTGGHNTEAFF
DNA: TGTGCCAGCAGCTCTACAGGGGGCCATAACACTGAAGCTTTCTTT
J: TRBJ1-1
size: .
D: TRBD1
V: TRBV7-2

CDR3: CASRYRDTGLGTEAFF
DNA: TGTGCCAGCAGGTACCGGGACACAGGACTCGGGACTGAAGCTTTCTTT
J: TRBJ1-1
size: .
D: .
V: TRBV7-2

CDR3: CASSLGAAYSGNTIYF
DNA: TGTGCCAGCAGCTTAGGAGCGGCCTATTCAGGAAACACCATATATTTT
J: TRBJ1-3
size: .
D: .
V: TRBV7-2

CDR3: CASSLAAGTGVRETQYF
DNA: TGTGCCAGCAGCTTAGCTGCCGGGACAGGGGTTCGAGAGACCCAGTACTTC
J: TRBJ2-5
size: .
D: TRBD1
V: TRBV7-2

CDR3: CASSKELVHPNTEAFF
DNA: TGTGCCAGCAGCAAAGAGCTGGTCCACCCAAACACTGAAGCTTTCTTT
J: TRBJ1-1
size: .
D: .
V: TRBV21-1

CDR3: CASRSGQLSGANVLTF
DNA: TGTGCCAGTAGATCGGGACAGTTATCTGGGGCCAACGTCCTGACTTTC
J: TRBJ2-6
size: .
D: TRBD1
V: TRBV19